This T cell receptor beta chain was found in a study of T cell responses to AZD1222 COVID-19 vaccine. Overall study findings and caveats: Unmutated regions of variants are reportedly targeted by nearly half of spike-specific TCRs. The donor cohort was predominantly white British with a female majority, and clonal diversity may have been underestimated. At 160-218 and 743-854, vaccine-associated CD4 TCRs were dominant, and they spanned spike. Spike-specific TCR breadth rose after two AZD1222 doses, and depth rose as well.

This CDR3 is 13 amino acids long. V shed 5 bases and J shed 6 bases, with 13 bases lying between them. The V gene's germline CDR1 is MNHEY and CDR2 SVGAGI. The protocol was immunoSEQ multiplex PCR, while the TCRdb copy is restricted to in-frame clones and leaves out a portion. This repertoire shows about 190,000 clones, 85% to 90% found once; its top ten account for less than 3%. Of note for this clone: Its target is unknown.

The receptor was derived from an adult in good health. The chain links TRBV6-5 to TRBJ1-1; D is undetermined. The sample here was peripheral blood, taken on day 0 of MenACWY control vaccination. The chain's CDR3 is CASSRNPVPEAFF. The DNA for the CDR3 is TGTGCCAGCAGTAGGAACCCCGTTCCTGAAGCTTTCTTT.